Shown below are 9 T cell receptor beta chains from a single sample sequenced in a study of T cell repertoires in cytomegalovirus infection. One entry per CDR3 protein results from TCRdb running MiXCR on the reads. The sample carries approximately 490,000 distinct CDR3 sequences, about 10% recorded once. Material for sequencing was PBMCs. The receptors come from a human donor in good health (CMV status not recorded). Some clones in this sample may be carry-over from other donors' samples.

This clonotype was seen at least ten times. The genes are TRBV10-3 and TRBJ1-5, with 9 bases matching TRBD1. The germline CDR1 and CDR2 sequences are ENHRY and SYGVKD. The V segment lost 2 bases and the J segment 1 base; nucleotides outside the gene matches: 6. The CDR3 has 17 amino acids. The CDR3 sequence is CAISEMDRGGSNQPQHF. DNA of the CDR3: TGTGCCATCAGTGAGATGGACAGGGGAGGGAGCAATCAGCCCCAGCATTTT.

This clonotype has only a few counts. This chain uses TRBV10-3 with TRBJ2-7, with D hard to call. V was shortened by 3 bases and J by 2 bases, with 2 bases between the two germline ends. This CDR3 has 11 residues. The germline V gene has CDR1 ENHRY and CDR2 SYGVKD. CDR3 in amino acids: CAISDAYEQYF. CDR3 bases: TGTGCCATCAGTGACGCCTACGAGCAGTACTTC.

This clonotype was counted at least ten times. V usage is TRBV7-8 and J usage is TRBJ2-3; no clear D gene. The CDR3 sequence is 12 residues long. Trimming removed 2 bases from V and 6 bases from J, with 6 bases in between. CDR1 is SGHVS and CDR2 is FQNEAQ in the germline V gene. The CDR3 DNA reads TGTGCCAGCAGCTTAATCATTGATACGCAGTATTTT. This gives the protein CASSLIIDTQYF.

This clonotype was recorded at least ten times. The junction differs from germline at one of its ends, possibly a read error. This rearrangement joins TRBV6-1 to TRBJ2-1; D is perhaps TRBD2 (5 bases). The CDR3 consists of 9 residues. Germline lookup yields CDR1 MNHNS and CDR2 SASEGT. This CDR3 is CASSGRGLF. CDR3 sequence (DNA): TGTGCCAGCTCTGGACGAGGGCTCTTC.

The V and J genes are TRBV28 and TRBJ2-5, with 11 positions matching TRBD2. The CDR3 totals 20 residues. Per germline, CDR1 MDHEN and CDR2 SYDVKM. J was trimmed by 3 bases and V by 3 bases; bases with no gene match: 18. The CDR3 DNA is TGTGCCAGCAGTTTCCGTCTAGCGGGAGGTCGGAGGGGACCTGAAGAGACCCAGTACTTC. This codes for CASSFRLAGGRRGPEETQYF.

This clonotype was seen many times. Written as DNA, the CDR3 is TGTGCCAGTAGTATTAGACAGGGGACCATATTAATGAACACTGAAGCTTTCTTT. Residues: CASSIRQGTILMNTEAFF. The chain recombines TRBV19 with TRBJ1-1; 8 nucleotides align to TRBD1. The CDR3 consists of 18 residues. Losses at the gene ends were 3 bases for V and 0 bases for J; bases not matched to a gene: 12. CDR1 and CDR2 from the germline V gene are LNHDA and SQIVND (reference sequence).

The CDR3 here is CSVRSTSGRVTGELFF. CDR3 nucleotide sequence: TGCAGCGTGCGTTCGACTAGCGGGAGGGTCACCGGGGAGCTGTTTTTT. The V gene is TRBV29-1, the J gene TRBJ2-2; 14 bases are a match to TRBD2. With V trimmed by 6 bases and J by 4 bases, 7 bases remained unmatched. The CDR3 spans 16 residues. Germline V gene lookup returns CDR1 SQVTM and CDR2 ANQGSEA.

The table lists this clonotype with many counts. The rearrangement links TRBV7-3 to TRBJ2-1; D not resolved. Trimming pared 5 bases from V and 3 bases from J, leaving 14 bases between. Germline CDR1 is SGHTA and CDR2 is FQGTGA. The CDR3 contains 15 residues. CDR3 coding DNA: TGTGCCAGCAGCCCCTCTGGTACCCTCTACAATGAGCAGTTCTTC. It encodes CASSPSGTLYNEQFF.

With regard to this clonotype: This probably arose from a read error, given a far larger clone one base away. The conserved phenylalanine or tryptophan is not found at the CDR3 terminus, so this likely reflects a read error. The chain joins TRBV11-1 to TRBJ2-1; no firm D call. V gave up 1 base and J gave up 7 bases, with 5 bases separating them. This CDR3 has 12 amino acids. The germline CDR1 and CDR2 sequences are SGHAT and FQDESV (reference sequence). Here the CDR3 reads CASSLGSNEQFL. The CDR3 DNA reads as TGTGCCAGCAGCTTAGGCTCGAATGAGCAGTTCCTC.